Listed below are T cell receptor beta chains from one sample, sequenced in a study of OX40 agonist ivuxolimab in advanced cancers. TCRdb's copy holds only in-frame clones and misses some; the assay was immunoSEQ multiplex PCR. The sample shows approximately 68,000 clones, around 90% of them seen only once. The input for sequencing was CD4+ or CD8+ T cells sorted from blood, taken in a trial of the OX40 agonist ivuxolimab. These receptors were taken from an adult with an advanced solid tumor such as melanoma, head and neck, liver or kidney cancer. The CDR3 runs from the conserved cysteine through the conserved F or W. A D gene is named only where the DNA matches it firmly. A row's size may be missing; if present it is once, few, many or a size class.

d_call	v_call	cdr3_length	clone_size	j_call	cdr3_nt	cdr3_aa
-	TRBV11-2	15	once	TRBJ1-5	TGTGCCAGCAGCTGGGGGGCGGGAAGCAATCAGCCCCAGCATTTT	CASSWGAGSNQPQHF
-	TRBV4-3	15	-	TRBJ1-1	TGCGCCAGCAGCCAAGAGGGACACATGAACACTGAAGCTTTCTTT	CASSQEGHMNTEAFF
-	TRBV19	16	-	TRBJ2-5	TGTGCCAGTAGTAAGTCACGGGGGCCCGATCAAGAGACCCAGTACTTC	CASSKSRGPDQETQYF
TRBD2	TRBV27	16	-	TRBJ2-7	TGTGCCAGCAGGGGAGGGCCGCTACCTATCTCCTACGAGCAGTACTTC	CASRGGPLPISYEQYF
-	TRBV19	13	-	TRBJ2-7	TGTGCCAGTAGTCCCGGGTTACCCTACGAGCAGTACTTC	CASSPGLPYEQYF
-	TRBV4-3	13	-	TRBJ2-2	TGCGCCAGCAGCCAAGGGTACACCGGGGAGCTGTTTTTT	CASSQGYTGELFF
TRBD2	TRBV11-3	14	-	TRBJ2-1	TGTGCCAGCAGCCCCAGCGGGGGGGCCGGTGGGAAGTTCTTC	CASSPSGGAGGKFF
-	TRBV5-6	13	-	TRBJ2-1	TGTGCCAGCAGCTTGGCCAGGTACAATGAGCAGTTCTTC	CASSLARYNEQFF
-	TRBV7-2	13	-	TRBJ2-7	TGTGCCAGCAGGGCCGCGGATAACGTGGGGCAGTACTTC	CASRAADNVGQYF
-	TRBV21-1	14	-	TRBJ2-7	TGTGCCAGCAGCAACTCACAGGGGGCCTACGAGCAGTACTTC	CASSNSQGAYEQYF
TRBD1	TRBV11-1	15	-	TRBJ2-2	TGTGCCAGCAGCTCAATAGACAGGGAGACCGGGGAGCTGTTTTTT	CASSSIDRETGELFF
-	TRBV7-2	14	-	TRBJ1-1	TGTGCCAGCAGCCCCGGAGGGGAGCGGACTGAAGCTTTCTTT	CASSPGGERTEAFF
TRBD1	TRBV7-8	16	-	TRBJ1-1	TGTGCCAGCAGTGACACCGCCGGGACAGAGAACACTGAAGCTTTCTTT	CASSDTAGTENTEAFF
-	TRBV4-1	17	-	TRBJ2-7	TGCGCCAGCAGCCAAGTTGGCGGGATTCCGAACGCCTACGAGCAGTACTTC	CASSQVGGIPNAYEQYF
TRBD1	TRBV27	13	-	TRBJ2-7	TGTGCCAGCAGTTGGGGGACAGGGTACGAGCAGTACTTC	CASSWGTGYEQYF
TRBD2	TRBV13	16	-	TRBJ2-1	TGTGCCAGCAGCCCACTTGGGACTAGCGGAAACAATGAGCAGTTCTTC	CASSPLGTSGNNEQFF
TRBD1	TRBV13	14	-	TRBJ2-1	TGTGCCAGCGCCGACAGGGCTAGAGGCAATGAGCAGTTCTTC	CASADRARGNEQFF
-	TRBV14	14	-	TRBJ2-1	TGTGCCAGCAGCCAAGATTGGTCGAGCGGTGAGCAGTTCTTC	CASSQDWSSGEQFF
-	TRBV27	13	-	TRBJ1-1	TGTGCCAGCAGTGTGGGCCGGAACACTGAAGCTTTCTTT	CASSVGRNTEAFF
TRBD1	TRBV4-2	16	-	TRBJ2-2	TGTGCCAGCAGCCAGCCAGGGGGCGCGGACACCGGGGAGCTGTTTTTT	CASSQPGGADTGELFF
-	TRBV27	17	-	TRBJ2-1	TGTGCCAGCAGTTTATCTCCCTATTCTCTTCTTTACAATGAGCAGTTCTTC	CASSLSPYSLLYNEQFF
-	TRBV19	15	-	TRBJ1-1	TGTGCCAGTAGTATAGTAACGGCAGGGAACACTGAAGCTTTCTTT	CASSIVTAGNTEAFF
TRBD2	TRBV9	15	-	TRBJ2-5	TGTGCCAGCAGCGTAGGCGGGGGGGCCGGGGAGACCCAGTACTTC	CASSVGGGAGETQYF
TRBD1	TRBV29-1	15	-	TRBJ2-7	TGCAGCGTTGAAGGGGGGACAGCCCCTTCCTACGAGCAGTACTTC	CSVEGGTAPSYEQYF
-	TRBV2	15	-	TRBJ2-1	TGTGCCAGCAAGGTCCCAGTAGGGCCCTACAATGAGCAGTTCTTC	CASKVPVGPYNEQFF
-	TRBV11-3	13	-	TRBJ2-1	TGTGCCAGCAGCTTCACTTATTCTAATGAGCAGTTCTTC	CASSFTYSNEQFF
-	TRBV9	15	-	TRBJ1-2	TGTGCCAGCAGCCGTCCAGGTGAACCGGGCTATGGCTACACCTTC	CASSRPGEPGYGYTF
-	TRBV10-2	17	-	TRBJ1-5	TGCGCCAGCAGTGAGTCGTTTAAGATATCGGGTAATCAGCCCCAGCATTTT	CASSESFKISGNQPQHF
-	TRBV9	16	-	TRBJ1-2	TGTGCCAGCAGCGCGGTGGATTCGGGGGGCGCCTATGGCTACACCTTC	CASSAVDSGGAYGYTF
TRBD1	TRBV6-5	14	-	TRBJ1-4	TGTGCCAGCAGTGTGACAGGGTTGGGTGAAAAACTGTTTTTT	CASSVTGLGEKLFF
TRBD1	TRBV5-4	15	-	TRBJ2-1	TGTGCCAGCAGCTCCCCGGGACAGGTTTACAATGAGCAGTTCTTC	CASSSPGQVYNEQFF
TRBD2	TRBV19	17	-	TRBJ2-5	TGTGCCAGTAGTGCCCTCGGACTAGCGGGGGGCGGGGAGACCCAGTACTTC	CASSALGLAGGGETQYF
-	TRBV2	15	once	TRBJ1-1	TGTGCCAGCAGAGAAAGAGGGGTGGCATACACTGAAGCTTTCTTT	CASRERGVAYTEAFF
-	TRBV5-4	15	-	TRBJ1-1	TGTGCCAGCAGCTTGGCCGGAGGGGTGGGAGCTGAAGCTTTCTTT	CASSLAGGVGAEAFF
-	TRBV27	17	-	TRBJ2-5	TGTGCCAGCAGGAAGGGGACGGGGGCCTACGTAGCAGAGACCCAGTACTTC	CASRKGTGAYVAETQYF
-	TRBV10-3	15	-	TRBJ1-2	TGTGCCATCAGTGAGCCTTCGGACAGCGACTATGGCTACACCTTC	CAISEPSDSDYGYTF
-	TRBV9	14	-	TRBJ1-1	TGTGCCAGCAGCCCCCGACAGATTAACACTGAAGCTTTCTTT	CASSPRQINTEAFF
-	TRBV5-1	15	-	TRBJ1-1	TGCGCCAGCAGCTTGTCTAGGAATGGGAACACTGAAGCTTTCTTT	CASSLSRNGNTEAFF
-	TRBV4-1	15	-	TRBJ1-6	TGCGCCAGCAGCCAAGTTGGTGGGGAGGAATCACCCCTCCACTTT	CASSQVGGEESPLHF
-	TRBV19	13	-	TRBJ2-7	TGTGCCAGTAGTAAGGAGGGCCCCTACGAGCAGTACTTC	CASSKEGPYEQYF
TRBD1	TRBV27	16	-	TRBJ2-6	TGTGCCAGCAGTCCGCAGGGGGTAGGTGGGGCCAACGTCCTGACTTTC	CASSPQGVGGANVLTF
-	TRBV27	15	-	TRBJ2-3	TGTGCCAGCAGTTCCGGGACACTAGGCACAGATACGCAGTATTTT	CASSSGTLGTDTQYF
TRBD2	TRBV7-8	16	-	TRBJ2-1	TGTGCCAGCAGCTTAACTAGACTAGCGGGGGGTAATGAGCAGTTCTTC	CASSLTRLAGGNEQFF